This passage covers 25 T cell receptor beta chains from one sample sequenced in a study of T cells in Graves' hyperthyroidism and ophthalmopathy. Regions amplified from RNA transcripts were the TCR beta CDR3 regions. First-round RT-PCR of the TCR CDR3 relied on the HTBI primer set. TCRdb reprocessed the multiplex PCR reads via MiXCR and lists one record per CDR3 protein. The repertoire holds approximately 330,000 distinct CDR3 sequences, with roughly an eighth as singletons. Sequenced input: blood. These receptors were collected from a woman aged 40 to 49 with Graves' ophthalmopathy.

This clonotype was picked up many times. The gene calls are TRBV20-1 and TRBJ2-1, with 8 bases fitting TRBD2. The CDR3 is made up of 15 amino acids. Losses at the gene ends were 0 bases for V and 8 bases for J; bases not matched to a gene: 9. The germline V gene has CDR1 DFQATT and CDR2 SNEGSKA (reference sequence). CDR3 loop: CSARDSGGAGDEQFF. The CDR3 DNA reads as TGCAGTGCTAGAGATTCGGGGGGGGCGGGGGATGAGCAGTTCTTC.

This clonotype was seen a few times. CDR3 protein: CASSPRLAGGHETQYF. In DNA, the CDR3 is TGCGCCAGCAGCCCCCGACTAGCGGGGGGCCACGAGACCCAGTACTTC. The rearrangement links TRBV5-1 to TRBJ2-5; 13 bases align to TRBD2. CDR1 is SGHRS, CDR2 YFSETQ, per germline. The CDR3 spans 16 residues. Losses at the gene ends were 4 bases for V and 5 bases for J; bases not matched to a gene: 8. The whole variable domain, filled in from reference TRBV5-1 and TRBJ2-5, reads KAGVTQTPRYLIKTRGQQVTLSCSPISGHRSVSWYQQTPGQGLQFLFEYFSETQRNKGNFPGRFSGRQFSNSRSEMNVSTLELGDSALYLCASSPRLAGGHETQYFGPGTRLLVL.

This clonotype was counted at least ten times. The chain couples TRBV2 to TRBJ1-1; TRBD1 is a possible D gene (5 bases). The CDR3 loop spans 13 amino acids. Trimming removed 8 bases at V and 11 bases at J, with 21 bases between. Germline CDR1 reads SNHLY; CDR2 reads FYNNEI. The CDR3 nucleotides read TGTGCCAGCTGCACTCCCCTGGGCGGGGACGCTTTCTTT. It translates to CASCTPLGGDAFF.

This clonotype turned up a few times. The chain joins TRBV4-1 to TRBJ2-7, with D possibly matching TRBD2 (5 bases). Trimming removed 4 bases at V and 5 bases at J, with 24 bases between. The CDR3 has 17 amino acids. The germline gives CDR1 MGHRA, CDR2 YSYEKL. DNA for the CDR3: TGCGCCAGCAGCCTGAGGGTGGTCGGGGAGCACCGGGACGAGCAGTACTTC. Translation: CASSLRVVGEHRDEQYF.

This clonotype was counted ten times or more. The rearrangement links TRBV20-1 to TRBJ2-1, with D perhaps given as TRBD1 or TRBD2 (5 bases each). Trimming left V 1 base short and J 0 bases short, with 16 bases between. Germline lookup yields CDR1 DFQATT and CDR2 SNEGSKA (reference sequence). The CDR3 contains 17 residues. The chain's CDR3 is CSARGSRDLSSYNEQFF. The DNA for the CDR3 is TGCAGTGCTAGAGGATCCAGGGACCTGAGCTCCTACAATGAGCAGTTCTTC.

DNA of the CDR3: TGTGCCAGTAGTATGGCGAGGGAGAGGAGCTATGGCTACACCTTC. Protein product: CASSMARERSYGYTF. The chain joins TRBV19 to TRBJ1-2; D gene ambiguous. CDR1 is LNHDA, CDR2 SQIVND, per germline (reference sequence). CDR3 length equals 15 residues. The V and J ends lost 3 bases and 4 bases respectively, with 15 bases between them. Together with reference TRBV19 and TRBJ1-2, the CDR3 gives the full variable domain: DGGITQSPKYLFRKEGQNVTLSCEQNLNHDAMYWYRQDPGQGLRLIYYSQIVNDFQKGDIAEGYSVSREKKESFPLTVTSAQKNPTAFYLCASSMARERSYGYTFGSGTRLTVV.

This clonotype has more than one count but fewer than ten. V usage is TRBV29-1 and J usage is TRBJ2-7; D is perhaps TRBD1 (5 bases). The CDR3 is 17 amino acids. The V and J ends lost 4 bases and 0 bases respectively, with 22 bases between them. Germline CDR1 SQVTM, CDR2 ANQGSEA. The CDR3 DNA follows: TGCAGCGTTGGTGTGCCCCAGGGCAAAAGGACCTCCTACGAGCAGTACTTC. It codes for CSVGVPQGKRTSYEQYF.

This clonotype was detected a few times. Here the CDR3 DNA reads TGTGCCAGCAGTCTACAGGGGGGAGACTACGAGCAGTACTTC. Translated: CASSLQGGDYEQYF. V is TRBV27 and J is TRBJ2-7, with 8 bases lining up with TRBD1. With V trimmed by 5 bases and J by 3 bases, 6 bases remained unmatched. The germline V gene has CDR1 MNHEY and CDR2 SMNVEV (reference sequence). The CDR3 is 14 residues long.

This clonotype was recorded at least ten times. The chain is built from TRBV14 and TRBJ2-1, with D tentatively TRBD1 or TRBD2 (5 bases each). The V end lost 7 bases, the J end lost 3 bases, and 10 bases lay between the germline ends. Germline values: CDR1 SGHDN, CDR2 FVKESK. The CDR3 is made up of 13 amino acids. DNA for the CDR3: TGTGCCAGCAAGAGGGGCAACTACAATGAGCAGTTCTTC. This encodes CASKRGNYNEQFF.

This clonotype was seen more than once but under ten times. The chain joins TRBV7-8 to TRBJ2-7, with TRBD2 identical over 11 bases. After removal of 5 bases from V and 0 bases from J, the junction contained 21 bases not matched to a gene. The CDR3 runs 21 residues. The V gene's germline CDR1 is SGHVS and CDR2 FQNEAQ. The CDR3 sequence is CASSLGTSGRIYDKSSYEQYF. The CDR3 DNA sequence: TGTGCCAGCAGCCTTGGGACTAGCGGACGAATTTACGACAAAAGCTCCTACGAGCAGTACTTC.

This clonotype was observed many times. This chain connects TRBV10-2 to TRBJ1-1, with D hard to call. This CDR3 contains 12 residues. V gave up 7 bases and J gave up 7 bases, with 13 bases separating them. Germline-derived CDR1 and CDR2 are WSHSY and SAAADI. This CDR3 is CASTELGDEAFF. Written as DNA, the CDR3 is TGCGCCAGCACAGAGCTAGGCGATGAAGCTTTCTTT.

This clonotype was picked up many times. The chain is built from TRBV7-9 and TRBJ2-1; D may correspond to TRBD1 or TRBD2 (5 bases each). CDR3 length equals 15 residues. In germline, CDR1 is SEHNR, CDR2 FQNEAQ (reference sequence). V shed 5 bases and J shed 9 bases, with 20 bases lying between them. CDR3 in amino acids: CASSTTALEGREQFF. The CDR3 nucleotides read TGTGCCAGCAGCACCACGGCGCTAGAGGGGCGTGAGCAGTTCTTC.

Notes on this clonotype: This may arise from a read error, as a much more abundant clone is one base away. The chain combines TRBV2 with TRBJ2-7; 8 bases fit TRBD2. Germline CDR1 SNHLY, CDR2 FYNNEI. The CDR3 is 13 residues long. The DNA for the CDR3 is TGTGCCAGCAGCAATAGCGGGGCCTACGGGCAGTACTTC. Translation: CASSNSGAYGQYF.

The CDR3 loop is CASRTQVSGNTIYF. The CDR3 DNA sequence: TGTGCCAGTAGAACCCAGGTCTCTGGAAACACCATATATTTT. The chain links TRBV19 to TRBJ1-3, with D hard to call. The V gene's germline CDR1 is LNHDA and CDR2 SQIVND (reference sequence). V was pared by 6 bases and J by 0 bases, with 9 bases between. This CDR3 is built from 14 residues.

This clonotype showed up just a few times. As DNA, the CDR3 is TGCAGTGCTAGAGATAGCCCTGGAAGTAGCAATCAGCCCCAGCATTTT. Protein sequence: CSARDSPGSSNQPQHF. The rearrangement joins TRBV20-1 to TRBJ1-5; D not resolved. Germline CDR1 and CDR2: DFQATT and SNEGSKA (reference sequence). The CDR3 runs 16 residues. Trimming left V 0 bases short and J 0 bases short, with 12 bases between.

This clonotype was detected a few times. The chain has TRBV4-1 and TRBJ1-5; D is possibly TRBD1 (5 bases). CDR1 MGHRA and CDR2 YSYEKL come from the germline V gene. Trimming took off 2 bases at V and 0 bases at J, with 11 bases between the two ends. The CDR3 totals 16 residues. CDR3 DNA: TGCGCCAGCAGCCAAATGGGGGGAAATAGCAATCAGCCCCAGCATTTT. Translated, it gives CASSQMGGNSNQPQHF.

The chain links TRBV28 to TRBJ1-1; TRBD1 matches 10 bases. The J segment lost 5 bases and the V segment lost 3 bases, leaving 9 bases of the junction unmatched. Germline V gene data show CDR1 as MDHEN and CDR2 as SYDVKM. The CDR3 has 16 amino acids. The CDR3 here is CASSFSPGTGETEAFF. The CDR3 DNA sequence: TGTGCCAGCAGTTTCTCCCCTGGGACAGGGGAGACTGAAGCTTTCTTT.

This clonotype occurred a few times. Its ends do not fully match the called genes, so a read error is possible. The chain uses TRBV5-1 and TRBJ2-1; D is ambiguous. The CDR3 is 13 amino acids. Looked up from germline, CDR1 is SGHRS and CDR2 is YFSETQ. The CDR3 DNA is TGCGCCAGCAGCTTGGAGGGTTACAATGAGCGGTTCTTC. Amino acids: CASSLEGYNERFF.

The table lists this clonotype with many counts. The J gene is TRBJ1-5, the V gene TRBV2; D is unresolved. Germline assignment: CDR1 SNHLY and CDR2 FYNNEI. The CDR3 has 15 residues. Trimming took 6 bases from V and 4 from J, leaving 16 bases between them. In nucleotides, the CDR3 is TGTGCCAGCAGAGGCGGATCGGGAGGAAATCAGCCCCAGCATTTT. The encoded protein is CASRGGSGGNQPQHF.

This clonotype was counted ten times or more. This sequence joins TRBV29-1 and TRBJ1-1; D might be TRBD1 (5 bases). CDR3 size: 15 residues. Germline-derived CDR1 and CDR2 are SQVTM and ANQGSEA. Trimming removed 3 bases at V and 1 base at J, with 15 bases between. CDR3 loop: CSVEVQGRANTEAFF. CDR3 in DNA: TGCAGCGTTGAGGTTCAGGGACGGGCGAACACTGAAGCTTTCTTT.

This clonotype turned up a few times. The chain combines TRBV5-1 with TRBJ1-1; D unresolved. This CDR3 region has 21 residues. Germline V gives CDR1 SGHRS, CDR2 YFSETQ. Trimming left V 3 bases short and J 0 bases short, with 30 bases between. The CDR3: CASSYAPFLTTADIMNTEAFF. The CDR3, as DNA: TGCGCCAGCAGCTACGCCCCATTTCTCACTACAGCGGATATAATGAACACTGAAGCTTTCTTT.

The V call is TRBV7-2, the J call TRBJ1-2; TRBD1 agrees at 7 bases. This CDR3 comprises 15 residues. Germline lookup yields CDR1 SGHTA and CDR2 FQGNSA. Trimming removed 3 bases from V and 0 bases from J; junction bases left unmatched: 4. CDR3 nucleotides: TGTGCCAGCAGCTTCACAGGGGCAGCTAACTATGGCTACACCTTC. It encodes CASSFTGAANYGYTF.

This clonotype was counted at least ten times. This sequence joins TRBV4-2 and TRBJ1-1; D is ambiguous. In germline, CDR1 is LGHNA, CDR2 YNFKEQ. The CDR3 contains 16 residues. V was trimmed by 2 bases and J by 5 bases, leaving 18 bases between them. DNA for the CDR3: TGTGCCAGCAGCCAACTCAGCGGTCAGCCCGCGACTGAAGCTTTCTTT. It is translated as CASSQLSGQPATEAFF.

This clonotype was counted at least ten times. The chain links TRBV6-1 to TRBJ1-4; D gene ambiguous. The V end lost 2 bases, the J end lost 8 bases, and 15 bases lay between the germline ends. The CDR3 contains 15 residues. Germline V gene lookup returns CDR1 MNHNS and CDR2 SASEGT. In DNA form, the CDR3 reads TGTGCCAGCAGTGAATTCGGAGGGCACGGGGAAAAACTGTTTTTT. Protein: CASSEFGGHGEKLFF.

This clonotype came up many times. This chain links TRBV7-2 with TRBJ2-1, with D possibly called TRBD1 or TRBD2 (5 bases each). There are 14 residues in the CDR3. V was cut by 4 bases and J by 7 bases, with 14 bases left in between. In germline, CDR1 is SGHTA, CDR2 FQGNSA. The CDR3 reads CASSSSGGRNEQFF. As DNA, the CDR3 is TGTGCCAGCAGCTCTAGTGGGGGTCGGAATGAGCAGTTCTTC.